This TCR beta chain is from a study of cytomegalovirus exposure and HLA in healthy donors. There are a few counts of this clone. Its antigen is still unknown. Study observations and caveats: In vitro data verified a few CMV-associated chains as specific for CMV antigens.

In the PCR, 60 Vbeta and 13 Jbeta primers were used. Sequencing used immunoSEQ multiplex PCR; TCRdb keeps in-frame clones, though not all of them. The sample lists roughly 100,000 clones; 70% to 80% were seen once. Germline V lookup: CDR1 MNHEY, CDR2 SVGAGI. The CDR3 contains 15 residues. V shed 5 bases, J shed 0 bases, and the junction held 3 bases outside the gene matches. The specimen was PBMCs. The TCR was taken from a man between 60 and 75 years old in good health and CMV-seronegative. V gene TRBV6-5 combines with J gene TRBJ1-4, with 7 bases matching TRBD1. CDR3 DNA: TGTGCCAGCAGTGGGGACAGAACAACTAATGAAAAACTGTTTTTT. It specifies CASSGDRTTNEKLFF.